This T cell receptor beta chain was obtained from a study of blood T cell repertoires in COVID-19. As for the study in general: From the United States, Italy and Spain came samples of acute and convalescent COVID-19. In each case, the material was cDNA or gDNA derived from T cells, B-cell-depleted T cells, or PBMCs.

From germline, CDR1 is GTSNPN and CDR2 SVGIG (reference sequence). This CDR3 region has 13 residues. Between the trimmed V and J ends, which lost 3 bases and 3 bases, there was a span of 9 bases. Seattle participants joined during active infection and were tracked over time. In the study's own analysis: Reference gene primers were amplified, and this amplification served to estimate nucleated cell counts. Here immunoSEQ multiplex PCR was the method, and the copy in TCRdb shows in-frame clones only, minus some. V and J calls and clone size are those listed in that table; D and trimming were worked out from the DNA. The sample lists about 60,000 clones, roughly 83% occurring once.

This sequence joins TRBV30 and TRBJ2-1, with D possibly TRBD1 on 5 matching bases. This clonotype was sampled from a man in his sixties with COVID-19, enrolled during active disease. The sample was peripheral blood. The CDR3 sequence is CAWRNDSYNEQFF. The CDR3 nucleotides are TGTGCCTGGAGAAACGACAGCTACAATGAGCAGTTCTTC. The complete variable domain, with remaining parts taken from reference TRBV30 and TRBJ2-1, reads SQTIHQWPATLVQPVGSPLSLECTVEGTSNPNLYWYRQAAGRGLQLLFYSVGIGQISSEVPQNLSASRPQDRQFILSSKKLLLSDSGFYLCAWRNDSYNEQFFGPGTRLTVL.